The clone carrying this TCR beta chain was seen only once. This sample was included in a study of blood T cell repertoires in COVID-19. Study-wide context: The United States, Italy and Spain were the sources of the acute and convalescent COVID-19 samples. The analysed material was cDNA or gDNA that came from T cells, B-cell-depleted T cells, or PBMCs.

Authors' methods: Estimation of nucleated cell counts was performed using reference gene primer amplification. Generated by immunoSEQ multiplex PCR, the TCRdb table keeps only in-frame clones and is missing some. D and trimming were read from the DNA, whereas the V and J calls and clone size are those reported in that table. The profile shows 40,000 to 55,000 clones, 85% to 90% of them singletons. The J segment lost 2 bases and the V segment lost 3 bases, leaving 8 bases of the junction unmatched. Per germline, CDR1 SGHNT and CDR2 YYREEE (reference sequence). CDR3 length: 16 residues. Sequenced sample: peripheral blood. The origin of this receptor is a human donor in a cohort sampled during active COVID-19. This sequence joins TRBV5-4 and TRBJ2-3; 8 bases are a match to TRBD2. CDR3 protein: CASSSQRGPNTDTQYF. CDR3 in DNA: TGTGCCAGCAGCTCCCAGCGGGGGCCAAACACAGATACGCAGTATTTT.